The present entry profiles one T cell receptor beta chain with its context. Its target is not known. The CDR3 loop spans 14 amino acids. V lost 0 bases to trimming and J lost 8 bases, with 12 bases between them. Germline V gene lookup returns CDR1 SGDLS and CDR2 YYNGEE. The data stem from a study of T cell responses to AZD1222 COVID-19 vaccine. Overall study results and limits: Donor demographics were predominantly white British with a female majority; clonal diversity may be underestimated. Sampling captured repertoires only after the peak T cell response.

Measured with immunoSEQ multiplex PCR; TCRdb has only the in-frame clones, and not every one. The sample records approximately 100,000 clones, about nine tenths being singletons. The source of this sequence is an adult in good health. The specimen comprised peripheral blood, sampled on day 0 of AZD1222 vaccination. The rearrangement joins TRBV9 to TRBJ2-1; the D gene is possibly TRBD2 (5 bases). CDR3 residues: CASSVEGSVDEQFF. The DNA of the CDR3 is TGTGCCAGCAGCGTAGAAGGTAGCGTGGATGAGCAGTTCTTC.